Listed below are T cell receptor beta chains from one sample, sequenced in a study of response to subunit inactivated influenza vaccine. TCRdb re-called the RT-PCR reads with MiXCR, one entry per CDR3 protein. The sample yields about 650,000 distinct CDR3 sequences, 14% seen once. The source material was PBMCs from blood, sampled 14 to 15 days before vaccination. These receptor sequences come from a man in his fifties or sixties who received an inactivated influenza vaccine. Each CDR3 is given with its conserved first and last residue. D genes are given only for firm matches. The size entry is marked missing in some rows and otherwise reads once, few, many or a size class.

clone size	D gene	V gene	J gene	CDR3 DNA	CDR3 protein
few	TRBD1	TRBV7-8	TRBJ2-1	TGTGCCAGCAGCCGAACAGGGGGTGGCTACAATGAGCAGTTCTTC	CASSRTGGGYNEQFF
few	NA	TRBV5-1	TRBJ1-2	TGCGCCAGCAGCCCGGACTATACTAACTATGGCTACACCTTC	CASSPDYTNYGYTF
NA	NA	TRBV14	TRBJ2-4	TGTGCCAGCAGCGAGGGGTTGAAAAACATTCAGTACTTC	CASSEGLKNIQYF
NA	TRBD2	TRBV10-3	TRBJ2-5	TGTGACACCAGTGAGTCCAAGACTAGCGACCAAGAGACCCAGTACTTC	CDTSESKTSDQETQYF
few	TRBD1	TRBV11-2	TRBJ2-1	TGTGCCAGCAGCTCTCTAACCGGGACAGGGGGCTATGAGCAGTTCTTC	CASSSLTGTGGYEQFF
NA	NA	TRBV24-1	TRBJ2-2	TGTGCCACCAGTTCCAACTCCAACACCGGGGAGCTGTTTTTT	CATSSNSNTGELFF
NA	TRBD1	TRBV20-1	TRBJ2-3	TGCAGTGCTAGACGGCCGGGACAGGCGACAGATACGCAGTATTTT	CSARRPGQATDTQYF
few	TRBD1	TRBV6-5	TRBJ1-6	TGTGCCAGCAGTTTCCTCCCGGCAGGGGGGGACTCACCCCTCCACTTT	CASSFLPAGGDSPLHF
few	NA	TRBV6-5	TRBJ1-1	TGTGCCAGCAGTTACTCATTTATGAACACTGAAGCTTTCTTT	CASSYSFMNTEAFF
few	TRBD2	TRBV9	TRBJ2-5	TGTGCCAGCAGCGCGGGACTACTCCAAGAGACCCAGTACTTC	CASSAGLLQETQYF
NA	TRBD2	TRBV6-1	TRBJ2-5	TGTGCCAGCAGCGGGACTAGCGGGAGTATGGCCCAGTACTTC	CASSGTSGSMAQYF
few	TRBD1	TRBV24-1	TRBJ1-2	TGTGCCACCAGTCAACGGGACAGCTATGGCTACACCTTC	CATSQRDSYGYTF
few	NA	TRBV2	TRBJ2-2	TGTGCCACCACGGTAGATATGGGGGAGCTGTTTTTT	CATTVDMGELFF
NA	NA	TRBV7-9	TRBJ2-7	TGTGCCAGCAGCTCAGATTGGATCGCGGGACAAAACTACGAGCAGTACTTC	CASSSDWIAGQNYEQYF
many	NA	TRBV6-1	TRBJ1-5	TGTGCCAGCAGTGAAGTGGGGATGGGCAATCAGCCCCAGCATTTT	CASSEVGMGNQPQHF
NA	TRBD2	TRBV24-1	TRBJ2-3	TGTGCCACCAGTGATCCTTTAGCGGGAGTCGGTACGCAGTATTTT	CATSDPLAGVGTQYF
NA	TRBD1	TRBV25-1	TRBJ2-2	TGTGCCAGCAGTGAACTGGGGACAGGGGTCACCGGGGAGCTGTTTTTT	CASSELGTGVTGELFF
NA	NA	TRBV9	TRBJ2-7	TGTGCCAGCAGCTCCTTGGACAGTTCCTACGAGCAGTACTTC	CASSSLDSSYEQYF
few	NA	TRBV5-1	TRBJ2-7	TGCGCCAGCAGCGAAAATCTGGGCGAGCAGTACTTC	CASSENLGEQYF
few	NA	TRBV5-1	TRBJ2-7	TGCGCCAGCAGACCCGAATCCGGCAACTACGAGCAGTACTTC	CASRPESGNYEQYF
NA	NA	TRBV19	TRBJ1-1	TGTGCCAGTAGTCCCCAGGGTCTTCCTGAAGCTTTCTTT	CASSPQGLPEAFF
few	NA	TRBV15	TRBJ2-3	TGTGCAGCCGGGGGAGATACGCAGTATTTT	CAAGGDTQYF
few	TRBD1	TRBV7-3	TRBJ2-4	TGTGCCAGCAGCGGAAAGGACAGGGACGTAAACATTCAGTACTTC	CASSGKDRDVNIQYF
many	TRBD1	TRBV5-6	TRBJ2-7	TGTGCCAGCAGCTTGGGGACAGGGGAATGGGAGCAGTACTTC	CASSLGTGEWEQYF
NA	NA	TRBV12-3/TRBV12-4	TRBJ1-5	TGTGCCAGCAGTTTACAGGGATGGAATCAGCCCCAGCATTTT	CASSLQGWNQPQHF
NA	NA	TRBV9	TRBJ2-1	TGTGCCAGCAGCGTAGTGGTGGGCGCAAGTTCCGACAATGAGCAGTTCTTC	CASSVVVGASSDNEQFF
few	TRBD2	TRBV28	TRBJ2-1	TGTGCCAGCAGTTTATCGTGGCAAGTGCGGGGGGGCAATGAGCAGTTCTTC	CASSLSWQVRGGNEQFF
NA	NA	TRBV20-1	TRBJ2-1	TGCAGTGCTAGAGCGGGACTCCTAGAGCAGTTCTTC	CSARAGLLEQFF
NA	TRBD2	TRBV27	TRBJ2-5	TGTGCCAGCAGGCGGACTAGCGGGAGCCAAGAGACCCAGTACTTC	CASRRTSGSQETQYF
few	TRBD1	TRBV6-5	TRBJ1-2	TGTGCCAGCAGTTATCTACAGGGGGCCCCTTTCTATGGCTACACCTTC	CASSYLQGAPFYGYTF
NA	NA	TRBV9	TRBJ2-3	TGTGCCAGCGGTCCCGGGTCCGGCACAGATACGCAGTATTTT	CASGPGSGTDTQYF
NA	NA	TRBV2	TRBJ2-7	TGTGCCAGCCGTACTCTGGGCGGGGAGTACGAGCAGTACTTC	CASRTLGGEYEQYF
NA	TRBD2	TRBV20-1	TRBJ2-5	TGCAGTGCTAGAAAGCTAGCGGGAGGGCCGGACCAAGAGACCCAGTACTTC	CSARKLAGGPDQETQYF
few	NA	TRBV12-3/TRBV12-4	TRBJ2-5	TGTGCCAGCAGTATCTCCTACAGACAGCAAGAGACCCAGTACTTC	CASSISYRQQETQYF
few	TRBD1	TRBV27	TRBJ2-1	TGTGCCAGCAGCCTAACAGGGGTGAGTGAGCAGTTCTTC	CASSLTGVSEQFF
many	NA	TRBV10-3	TRBJ2-3	TGTGCCATCAGTGAGTCGAACAGTGGCACAGATACGCAGTATTTT	CAISESNSGTDTQYF
few	TRBD1	TRBV14	TRBJ2-5	TGTGCCAGCAGCCAATTTCCACCCCGGAGGACAGGAGAGACCCAGTACTTC	CASSQFPPRRTGETQYF